This T cell receptor beta chain was sequenced for a study of beta chain features in type 1 diabetes. Study results and caveats: All four CD4+ subsets from Type 1 diabetes patients carried moderately but significantly shorter TCRB CDR3s.

As concerns this clone: What it binds is not known.

Of the isolated RNA, all was reverse transcribed, and so the sequenced material was expressed TCRB transcripts. Using immunoSEQ multiplex PCR, the repertoire was profiled, and TCRdb retains in-frame clones only, with some absent. Altogether 240,000 or so clones are present, more than 11% being singletons, with the ten largest covering roughly 0.019%. The V end was cut by 3 bases, the J end by 7 bases, with 10 bases between. CDR3 size: 12 residues. Germline loops: CDR1 SGHRS, CDR2 YFSETQ. This TCR was sampled from a man in his thirties or forties with type 1 diabetes. Sequenced material: naive CD4+ T cells from blood. The V gene is TRBV5-1, the J gene TRBJ1-1, with unresolved D. The CDR3 bases are TGCGCCAGCAGCTCCGAGACGGGTGAAGCTTTCTTT. As protein: CASSSETGEAFF.